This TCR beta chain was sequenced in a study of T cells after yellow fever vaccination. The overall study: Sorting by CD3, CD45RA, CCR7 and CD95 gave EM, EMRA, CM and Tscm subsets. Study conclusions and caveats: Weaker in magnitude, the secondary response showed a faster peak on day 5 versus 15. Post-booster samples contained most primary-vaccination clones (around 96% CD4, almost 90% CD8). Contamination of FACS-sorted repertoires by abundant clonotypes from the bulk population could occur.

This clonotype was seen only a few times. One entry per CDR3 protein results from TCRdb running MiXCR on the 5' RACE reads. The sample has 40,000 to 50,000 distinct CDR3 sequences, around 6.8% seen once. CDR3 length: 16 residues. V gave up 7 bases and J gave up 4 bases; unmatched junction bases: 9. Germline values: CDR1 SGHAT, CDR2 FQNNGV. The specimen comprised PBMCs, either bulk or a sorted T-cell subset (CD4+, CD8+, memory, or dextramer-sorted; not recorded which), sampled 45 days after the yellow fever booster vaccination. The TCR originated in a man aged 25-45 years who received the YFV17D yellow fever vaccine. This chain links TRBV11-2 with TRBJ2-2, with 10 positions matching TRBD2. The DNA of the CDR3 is TGTGCCAGCAACCTCCTAGCGGGAGATGTCACCGGGGAGCTGTTTTTT. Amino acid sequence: CASNLLAGDVTGELFF.